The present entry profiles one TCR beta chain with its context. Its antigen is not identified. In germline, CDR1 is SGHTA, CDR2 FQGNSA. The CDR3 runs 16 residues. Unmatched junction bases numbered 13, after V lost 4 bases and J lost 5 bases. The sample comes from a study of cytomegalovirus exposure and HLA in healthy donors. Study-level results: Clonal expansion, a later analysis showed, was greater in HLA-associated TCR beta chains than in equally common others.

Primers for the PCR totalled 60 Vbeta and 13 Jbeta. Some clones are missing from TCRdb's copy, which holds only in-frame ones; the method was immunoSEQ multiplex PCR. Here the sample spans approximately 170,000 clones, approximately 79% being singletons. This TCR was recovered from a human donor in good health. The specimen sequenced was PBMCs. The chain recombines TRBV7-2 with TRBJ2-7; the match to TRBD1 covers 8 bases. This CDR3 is CASSSVRQGYVDEQYF. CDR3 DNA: TGTGCCAGCAGCTCAGTCCGACAGGGGTACGTCGACGAGCAGTACTTC.